These 17 T cell receptor beta chains share one sample of origin, sequenced in a study of blood T cell repertoires in COVID-19. Some clones are missing from TCRdb's copy, which holds only in-frame ones; the method was immunoSEQ multiplex PCR. The sample holds 7,500 to 8,500 clones; roughly 80% are singletons and the top ten take about 17%. The sequenced sample was peripheral blood. The receptors shown here come from a human donor in a cohort sampled during active COVID-19.

This clone came up a few times. CDR3 sequence: CASSDTGLRGEQYF. The DNA for the CDR3 is TGCGCCAGCAGTGATACAGGACTACGAGGCGAGCAGTACTTC. The V call is TRBV10-2, the J call TRBJ2-7; the D gene is possibly TRBD2 (6 bases). The CDR3 covers 14 residues. The V and J ends lost 3 bases and 6 bases respectively, with 15 bases between them. The germline gives CDR1 WSHSY, CDR2 SAAADI.

The chain employs TRBV20-1 and TRBJ2-6; D may be TRBD2 (5 bases). Trimming removed 3 bases from V and 0 bases from J, with 9 bases in between. CDR1 and CDR2 from the germline V gene are DFQATT and SNEGSKA (reference sequence). This CDR3 has 15 amino acids. The CDR3 loop reads CSASHGVSGANVLTF. The CDR3 DNA is TGCAGTGCTAGTCACGGGGTCTCTGGGGCCAACGTCCTGACTTTC.

Only one count was recorded for this clone. This chain uses TRBV19 with TRBJ1-1; tentative D call: TRBD1 (5 bases). Deletions cut 7 bases from V and 0 bases from J, with 15 bases between. Germline V gives CDR1 LNHDA, CDR2 SQIVND (reference sequence). The CDR3 covers 15 residues. CDR3 region: CASTRTEGMNTEAFF. The DNA for the CDR3 is TGTGCCAGTACCCGGACGGAGGGGATGAACACTGAAGCTTTCTTT.

The chain has TRBV27 and TRBJ2-7; 7 bases map to TRBD1. CDR3 length: 14 residues. Germline V gene data show CDR1 as MNHEY and CDR2 as SMNVEV (reference sequence). The V gene end was trimmed by 6 bases and the J gene end by 8 bases; junction bases not matched to a gene: 13. CDR3 nucleotide sequence: TGTGCCAGCAGAAACGTCTTAGACAGGGCCCAGCAGTACTTC. This sequence encodes CASRNVLDRAQQYF.

The rearrangement joins TRBV27 to TRBJ2-2; TRBD1 aligns across 7 bases. This CDR3 is 15 amino acids long. J gave up 4 bases and V 3 bases, and 5 bases lay outside the gene matches. CDR1 is MNHEY and CDR2 is SMNVEV in the germline V gene (reference sequence). CDR3 in amino acids: CASSFGQGVTGELFF. In DNA, the CDR3 is TGTGCCAGCAGTTTCGGTCAGGGGGTCACCGGGGAGCTGTTTTTT.

DNA for the CDR3: TGCAGCGTAAGACTAGCGGGAGATGAGCAGTTCTTC. Translation gives CSVRLAGDEQFF. This sequence joins TRBV29-1 and TRBJ2-1; 12 bases align to TRBD2. Germline V gene sequence: CDR1 SQVTM, CDR2 ANQGSEA. Trimming removed 6 bases from V and 8 bases from J; junction bases left unmatched: 2. The CDR3 sequence is 12 residues long.

The chain has TRBV24-1 and TRBJ2-2; the match to TRBD2 covers 7 bases. The V gene's germline CDR1 is KGHDR and CDR2 SFDVKD. This CDR3 has 14 residues. J lost 6 bases, V lost 8 bases, and 8 bases had no gene match. The CDR3 is CATMGPGRAGELFF. The CDR3 nucleotides are TGTGCCACCATGGGGCCAGGGAGGGCCGGGGAGCTGTTTTTT.

The V call is TRBV10-3, the J call TRBJ1-1; TRBD1 might be the D (5 bases). Trimming left V 6 bases short and J 0 bases short, with 23 bases between. Germline lookup yields CDR1 ENHRY and CDR2 SYGVKD. The CDR3 length is 18 residues. CDR3 amino acids: CAISGPREEKLMNTEAFF. In DNA form, the CDR3 reads TGTGCCATCAGCGGCCCCAGGGAAGAGAAACTCATGAACACTGAAGCTTTCTTT.

This clone was counted a few times. The V gene is TRBV5-4, the J gene TRBJ2-1; a weak D match, TRBD2 (6 bases). With 1 base removed from V and 5 bases from J, the gap between germline ends came to 13 bases. CDR3 length equals 15 residues. The germline V gene encodes CDR1 SGHNT and CDR2 YYREEE (reference sequence). This CDR3 reads CASSLSGPAHNEQFF. CDR3 nucleotides: TGTGCCAGCAGCTTGAGCGGGCCTGCCCACAATGAGCAGTTCTTC.

The rearrangement uses TRBV19 and TRBJ2-7; 8 bases line up with TRBD1. The CDR3 totals 13 residues. The ends lost 5 bases at V and 5 bases at J; junction bases unmatched: 5. Germline CDR1 LNHDA, CDR2 SQIVND (reference sequence). For the CDR3, the DNA is TGTGCCAGTAGTCGACAGGGGCTGGACGAGCAGTACTTC. It is translated as CASSRQGLDEQYF.

This chain joins TRBV7-3 and TRBJ2-7, with 8 bases that match TRBD2. CDR1 SGHTA and CDR2 FQGTGA come from the germline V gene. CDR3 length: 14 residues. For the CDR3, the DNA is TGTGTAGATTCAGCGGGAGTGATAGCCTACGAGCAGTACTTC. Translation gives CVDSAGVIAYEQYF.

This sequence joins TRBV12-3 or TRBV12-4 and TRBJ1-1; no definite D call. The V end lost 7 bases, the J end lost 5 bases, and 11 bases lay between the germline ends. The CDR3 sequence is 12 residues long. In nucleotides, the CDR3 is TGTGCCAGCAAACCTCCGGGGACTGAAGCTTTCTTT. Translation: CASKPPGTEAFF.

Remarks on this clone: One end of the junction fails to match germline, which may point to a read error. V and J are TRBV9 and TRBJ1-1, with TRBD1 matching over 7 bases. Germline assignment: CDR1 SGDLS and CDR2 YYNGEE. This CDR3 spans 14 amino acids. The CDR3 bases are TGTGCCAGCACCGTAGGGTCAGGGGGCACTGAAGCTTTCTTT. It translates to CASTVGSGGTEAFF.

The chain joins TRBV29-1 to TRBJ2-5; a weak D match, TRBD2 (6 bases). With 8 bases removed from V and 7 bases from J, the gap between germline ends came to 17 bases. The germline V gene has CDR1 SQVTM and CDR2 ANQGSEA. This CDR3 region has 12 residues. CDR3 sequence: CSSPGGGVTQYF. The CDR3 nucleotides read TGCAGCTCCCCCGGAGGCGGGGTGACCCAGTACTTC.

DNA of the CDR3: TGTGCCAGCAGCTTGATCACGGGACAGGACCTTTTGAACTATGGCTACACCTTC. Translating gives CASSLITGQDLLNYGYTF. The chain is built from TRBV11-2 and TRBJ1-2; 8 bases are a match to TRBD1. The germline V gene encodes CDR1 SGHAT and CDR2 FQNNGV. There are 18 residues in the CDR3. Unmatched junction bases numbered 14, after V lost 3 bases and J lost 2 bases.

The chain recombines TRBV28 with TRBJ2-2; 8 nucleotides align to TRBD2. This CDR3 has 16 amino acids. CDR1 and CDR2 from the germline V gene are MDHEN and SYDVKM. V lost 7 bases and J lost 5; bases outside the gene matches: 12. CDR3 nucleotides: TGTGCCAGCACCCAAGATGCGGGAGGTGGGACCGGGGAGCTGTTTTTT. Translation: CASTQDAGGGTGELFF.

The chain joins TRBV7-8 to TRBJ1-5, with 8 bases matching TRBD1. This CDR3 is built from 14 residues. The V and J ends lost 5 bases and 3 bases, in that order; junction bases with no gene match: 3. Germline CDR1 is SGHVS and CDR2 is FQNEAQ. The CDR3 DNA reads as TGTGCCAGCAGCCACAGGGGGTACAATCAGCCCCAGCATTTT. Its protein is CASSHRGYNQPQHF.